The T cell receptor (beta chain) under discussion was sequenced for a study of beta chain features in type 1 diabetes. Findings of the study overall: A moderate, significant TCRB CDR3 shortening appeared in type 1 diabetes across four CD4+ subsets.

Regarding this clone: Its target is unknown. Additional DNA sequences in this sample encode the identical CDR3.

V lost 4 bases to trimming and J lost 5 bases, with 14 bases between them. Germline V gives CDR1 LNHDA, CDR2 SQIVND (reference sequence). The length of the CDR3 is 14 residues. Expressed TCRB transcripts were sequenced because the isolated RNA had all been reverse transcribed beforehand. Naive, central memory and regulatory T cell samples averaged roughly 3.5 million reads. Sequencing used immunoSEQ multiplex PCR; TCRdb keeps in-frame clones, though not all of them. The profile shows roughly 240,000 clones, about 24% of them singletons. The clonotype originates from a woman between 25 and 40 years old with type 1 diabetes. Sequenced input: naive CD4+ T cells from blood. This chain connects TRBV19 to TRBJ1-2, with D perhaps matching TRBD1 (5 bases). CDR3 protein: CASSTPGGVYGYTF. DNA for the CDR3: TGTGCCAGTAGTACCCCGGGAGGGGTGTATGGCTACACCTTC.